The entry below gives a single T cell receptor (beta chain) sequence along with its context. This clonotype was seen only a few times. Its cognate antigen has yet to be identified. Base-call qualities are not available, and no considerably larger clone is one nucleotide away. This entry comes from a study of T-cell memory formation after mild COVID-19 (TCRdb year 2021). Regarding the complete study: TCR sequence clusters from the two donors were found to be largely donor specific. Longitudinal TCRalpha and TCRbeta repertoire sequencing tracked T-cell clones expanding and contracting after mild COVID-19 in two donors. The cohort comprised two young, previously healthy adult volunteers, one female and one male. Study-level results and caveats: Clones contracting from day 15 to 85 had balanced CD4/CD8 phenotypes, while a second wave expanding from day 15 to 37 was biased towards CD4+. SARS-CoV-2 specificity of the second-wave clones peaking on day 37 was not confirmed. Contracting CD4+ clones were located mainly in the CM and EM memory subsets, whereas CD8+ clones were found to be enriched in EMRA. Some responding clones were detected in pre-infection memory, suggesting pre-existing cross-reactive memory T cells joined the SARS-CoV-2 response. Only two mild cases were covered by the study, and larger cohorts that include severe cases with pre-infection samples were considered necessary.

Sequencing took place on an Illumina NovaSeq 6000. cDNA libraries for TCRalpha and TCRbeta were prepared by 5'RACE using constant-segment primers, with sample barcodes and unique molecular identifiers added. Trizol reagent was used to extract RNA from every sample. Libraries were amplified in two PCR steps, with a second sample barcode and Illumina TruSeq adapters added in the second step. Sequencing of the libraries was done on an Illumina NovaSeq, producing 2 x 150 bp paired-end reads. As for how the authors treated the data: With migec v1.2.7, reads were demultiplexed and then collapsed into UMI-guided consensus sequences. Using mixcr v2.1.11, the UMI consensuses were aligned to TRA and TRB V and J templates and assembled into clonotypes. A clonotype was counted as expanded or contracted only if both edgeR and NoisET called the change significant, with noise models trained on biological replicates. For edgeR calls, the thresholds were a false discovery rate-adjusted p below 0.01 and a log2 fold-change of 1. PCA with hierarchical clustering of max-normalized trajectories of the 1000 most abundant clonotypes was used as exploratory dynamics analysis. Separately sequenced CD4+ and CD8+ repertoires were used to assign the CD4 or CD8 phenotype of responding clones. Starting from the raw public reads, TCRdb applied fastp trimming at Q25, assembled clones with MiXCR and retained in-frame beta chains. All rows with the same CDR3 protein become a single entry with the most common DNA and genes. In this record, the V and J calls reflect TCRdb's handling and not the investigators' own analysis. The sample contains about 560,000 distinct CDR3 sequences, 17% of them found a single time. About 8.6% of the sample comes from the top ten.

CDR1 DFQATT and CDR2 SNEGSKA are derived from the germline V gene (reference sequence). The germline ends are 15 bases apart after V is trimmed by 2 bases and J by 5 bases. The CDR3 goes from the cysteine to the phenylalanine over 14 residues. Of all the DNA, just the CDR3 is kept, 42 bases in frame from base 1. Ficoll-Paque density gradient centrifugation was the method used to isolate PBMCs. The chain is assembled from TRBV20-1 and TRBJ1-2; a weak D assignment points to TRBD1 (5 bases agree). Sequences were obtained from PBMCs or a T cell subset sorted from them (not recorded which). The TCR originated in an adult woman who had mild COVID-19 (a few samples of this study predate the infection). The sample titles of this study are shuffled in the database, so cell type and time point are left out; the donor was told from shared clones. The CDR3 here reads CSARNTNPGYGYTF. The DNA sequence follows: TGCAGTGCTAGAAATACGAACCCAGGGTATGGCTACACCTTC.